The source of this T cell receptor (beta chain) is a study of blood T cell repertoires in COVID-19. Study information: The analysed material was cDNA or gDNA that came from T cells, B-cell-depleted T cells, or PBMCs.

The CDR3 covers 16 residues. The germline V gene encodes CDR1 SGHDT and CDR2 YYEEEE. The trim removed 4 bases at V and 4 bases at J, leaving 11 bases unmatched. Sequenced by immunoSEQ multiplex PCR; TCRdb stores in-frame clones only, minus some. Of around 70,000 clones listed, about 80% were seen once; the top ten hold around a sixth. The chain is built from TRBV5-6 and TRBJ2-1; 7 bases line up with TRBD2. The source material was peripheral blood. The sequence came from a human donor in a cohort sampled during active COVID-19. CDR3 DNA: TGTGCCAGCAGCCCACTCCGGGGGGAGGGATACAATGAGCAGTTCTTC. Protein sequence: CASSPLRGEGYNEQFF.